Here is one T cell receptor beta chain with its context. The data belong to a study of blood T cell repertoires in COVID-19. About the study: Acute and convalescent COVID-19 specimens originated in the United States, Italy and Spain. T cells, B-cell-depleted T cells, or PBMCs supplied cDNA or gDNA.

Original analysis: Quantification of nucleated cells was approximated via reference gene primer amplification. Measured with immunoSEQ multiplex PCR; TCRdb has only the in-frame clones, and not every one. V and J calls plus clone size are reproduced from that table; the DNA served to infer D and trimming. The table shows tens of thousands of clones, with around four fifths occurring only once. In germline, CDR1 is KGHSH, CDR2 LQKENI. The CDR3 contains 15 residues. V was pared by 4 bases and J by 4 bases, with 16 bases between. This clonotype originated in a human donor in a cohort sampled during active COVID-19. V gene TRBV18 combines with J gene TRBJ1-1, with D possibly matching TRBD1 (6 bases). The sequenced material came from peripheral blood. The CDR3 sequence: CASSLQGQTGTEAFF. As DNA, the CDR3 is TGTGCCAGCTCACTGCAAGGACAGACGGGCACTGAAGCTTTCTTT. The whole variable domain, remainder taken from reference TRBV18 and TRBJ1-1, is NAGVMQNPRHLVRRRGQEARLRCSPMKGHSHVYWYRQLPEEGLKFMVYLQKENIIDESGMPKERFSAEFPKEGPSILRIQQVVRGDSAAYFCASSLQGQTGTEAFFGQGTRLTVV.